Listed below are T cell receptor beta chains from one sample, sequenced in a study of cytomegalovirus exposure and HLA in healthy donors. Repertoires were generated with immunoSEQ multiplex PCR, while TCRdb's copy carries only in-frame clones and drops some. The sample includes about 88,000 clones, more than 70% of them seen just once. The sample consisted of PBMCs. The receptor source for this set is a woman between 18 and 30 years old in good health and CMV-seropositive. Each CDR3 is given with its conserved first and last residue. Each record gives: clone size, V gene, J gene, CDR3 protein. Clone size is not always given. Where it is, it says once, few, many or a class for expanded clones.

size: .
V: TRBV7-7
J: TRBJ2-5
CDR3: CASSLTWGSGAAGETQYF

size: .
V: TRBV2
J: TRBJ2-7
CDR3: CASSPVYEQYF

size: .
V: TRBV7-9
J: TRBJ1-1
CDR3: CASSLDLDRDAFF

size: .
V: TRBV28
J: TRBJ2-5
CDR3: CASSPTSGYQETQYF

size: .
V: TRBV7-8
J: TRBJ1-2
CDR3: CASSPLQGYGYTF

size: .
V: TRBV28
J: TRBJ2-7
CDR3: CASSFEPSQPHEQYF

size: many
V: TRBV7-8
J: TRBJ1-5
CDR3: CASSLARATGPKKPQHF

size: .
V: TRBV9
J: TRBJ2-2
CDR3: CASSPRHGRITGELFF

size: few
V: TRBV5-1
J: TRBJ2-5
CDR3: CASSISGRETQYF

size: .
V: TRBV5-6
J: TRBJ1-1
CDR3: CASSLAQWNTEAFF

size: .
V: TRBV19
J: TRBJ1-5
CDR3: CATKKFAVYSNQPQHF

size: .
V: TRBV18
J: TRBJ2-7
CDR3: CASSSLSGTGGSYEQYF

size: few
V: TRBV7-2
J: TRBJ1-6
CDR3: CASSPMMGDSPLHF

size: once
V: TRBV6-5
J: TRBJ1-5
CDR3: CASSYSAGGSQPQHF

size: .
V: TRBV6-5
J: TRBJ2-1
CDR3: CASSTDSYGGLEQFF

size: few
V: TRBV14
J: TRBJ1-4
CDR3: CASSQGPGGTNEKLFF

size: .
V: TRBV4-1
J: TRBJ2-7
CDR3: CASSPTSERAVSYEQYF